The 31 T cell receptor beta chains reported below all come from one sample, sequenced in a study of cytotoxic CD8 clonotypes in ibrutinib-treated CLL. TCRdb keeps only in-frame clones here, not all; method: immunoSEQ multiplex PCR. Among roughly 160,000 clones listed, under 85% were seen once. This specimen consisted of PBMCs, obtained after 24 months of ibrutinib treatment. These receptors all stem from a human donor with chronic lymphocytic leukemia.

The chain recombines TRBV7-3 with TRBJ2-7; D possibly corresponds to TRBD1 (5 bases). The length of the CDR3 is 12 residues. The ends were cut back, 5 bases at V and 9 bases at J, with 14 bases in the middle. Germline V gene lookup returns CDR1 SGHTA and CDR2 FQGTGA. The CDR3 DNA sequence: TGTGCCAGCAGCCCGGAACAGGTCGCGCAGTACTTC. Translation: CASSPEQVAQYF. The whole variable domain, remainder taken from reference TRBV7-3 and TRBJ2-7, is GAGVSQTPSNKVTEKGKYVELRCDPISGHTALYWYRQSLGQGPEFLIYFQGTGAADDSGLPNDRFFAVRPEGSVSTLKIQRTERGDSAVYLCASSPEQVAQYFGPGTRLTVT.

The chain has TRBV19 and TRBJ2-7; D possibly matches TRBD1 or TRBD2 (5 bases each). Germline V gene data show CDR1 as LNHDA and CDR2 as SQIVND (reference sequence). This CDR3 region has 13 residues. Trimming shortened V by 5 bases and J by 3 bases, and 11 bases separated the two germline ends. The CDR3 DNA reads TGTGCCAGTAGTCCGAGGGGTTTCTACGAGCAGTACTTC. Protein sequence: CASSPRGFYEQYF.

The CDR3 region has the DNA TGTGCCAGCACCCGCATGGGGTTCTATGGCTACACCTTC. This codes for CASTRMGFYGYTF. The chain is built from TRBV5-4 and TRBJ1-2; D gene ambiguous. Germline V lookup: CDR1 SGHNT, CDR2 YYREEE (reference sequence). V dropped 6 bases and J dropped 4 bases, with 13 bases sitting between them. CDR3 size: 13 residues.

To note about this clone: Sequence at one end of the junction differs from germline and may be a read error. This chain uses TRBV4-1 with TRBJ2-2; 9 bases agree with TRBD1. The V gene's germline CDR1 is MGHRA and CDR2 YSYEKL. The CDR3 contains 18 residues. The CDR3 DNA sequence: TGCGCCAGCAGCCAAGAAAAAGGGGGGACAGGGAACTCCGGGGAGCTGTTTTTT. This sequence encodes CASSQEKGGTGNSGELFF.

This clone appeared a few times. The chain employs TRBV5-1 and TRBJ2-7, with D unresolved. There are 14 residues in the CDR3. Trimming took 0 bases from V and 1 from J, leaving 8 bases between them. Germline CDR1 is SGHRS and CDR2 is YFSETQ. The CDR3 nucleotides read TGCGCCAGCAGCTTGGCCACCGGGTCCTACGAGCAGTACTTC. It is translated as CASSLATGSYEQYF.

The V call is TRBV30, the J call TRBJ1-1; D gene uncertain. Trimming left V 2 bases short and J 0 bases short, with 4 bases between. The CDR3 extends over 12 amino acids. Germline V lookup: CDR1 GTSNPN, CDR2 SVGIG (reference sequence). The CDR3 loop is CAWSWVNTEAFF. CDR3 in DNA: TGTGCCTGGAGTTGGGTGAACACTGAAGCTTTCTTT.

This chain connects TRBV7-6 to TRBJ2-3; D is ambiguous. CDR1 is SGHVS, CDR2 FNYEAQ, per germline. The CDR3 contains 13 residues. Trimming left V 0 bases short and J 8 bases short, with 9 bases between. The CDR3, as DNA: TGTGCCAGCAGCTTAGCGGCGGCAGCTACGCAGTATTTT. Translating gives CASSLAAAATQYF. Complete variable domain (other parts from reference TRBV7-6 and TRBJ2-3): GAGVSQSPRYKVTKRGQDVALRCDPISGHVSLYWYRQALGQGPEFLTYFNYEAQQDKSGLPNDRFSAERPEGSISTLTIQRTEQRDSAMYRCASSLAAAATQYFGPGTRLTVL.

The CDR3 region is CASRYIGGTDTQYF. The CDR3 DNA reads as TGTGCCAGCAGGTACATCGGGGGGACAGATACGCAGTATTTT. The rearrangement links TRBV6-6 to TRBJ2-3, with TRBD2 matching 7 bases. This CDR3 is built from 14 residues. V was clipped by 6 bases and J by 3 bases; unmatched bases: 6. Germline lookup yields CDR1 MNHNY and CDR2 SVGAGI (reference sequence).

This clone was found once. This chain connects TRBV19 to TRBJ1-5, with D maybe TRBD1 (5 bases). Per germline, CDR1 LNHDA and CDR2 SQIVND (reference sequence). The CDR3 sequence is 13 residues long. Trimming cost V 3 bases and J 7 bases, with 10 bases left between them. CDR3 loop: CASSIGTGQPQHF. As DNA, the CDR3 is TGTGCCAGTAGTATCGGGACTGGCCAGCCCCAGCATTTT.

The chain combines TRBV18 with TRBJ1-4, with D perhaps matching TRBD1 (6 bases). This CDR3 has 16 amino acids. Germline V lookup: CDR1 KGHSH, CDR2 LQKENI. V was trimmed by 2 bases and J by 4 bases, leaving 14 bases between them. CDR3 sequence (DNA): TGTGCCAGCTCACCAAAAGGAGGACAGCATAATGAAAAACTGTTTTTT. Residues: CASSPKGGQHNEKLFF. The variable domain in full, with the rest retrieved from reference TRBV18 and TRBJ1-4, is NAGVMQNPRHLVRRRGQEARLRCSPMKGHSHVYWYRQLPEEGLKFMVYLQKENIIDESGMPKERFSAEFPKEGPSILRIQQVVRGDSAAYFCASSPKGGQHNEKLFFGSGTQLSVL.

The V call is TRBV5-1, the J call TRBJ2-7, with D maybe TRBD1 (5 bases). The germline V gene has CDR1 SGHRS and CDR2 YFSETQ. V lost 5 bases, J lost 0 bases, and 9 bases lay in between. The CDR3 runs 13 residues. The CDR3, as DNA: TGCGCCAGCAGACAGGTGGGCTCCTACGAGCAGTACTTC. Translated: CASRQVGSYEQYF.

The chain employs TRBV7-3 and TRBJ2-2, with TRBD1 as a possible D gene (5 bases). CDR1 is SGHTA, CDR2 FQGTGA, per germline. V lost 5 bases and J lost 4, with 11 bases in between. This CDR3 comprises 14 residues. The CDR3 DNA follows: TGTGCCAGCAGCCTCCAGGGCAGCACCGGGGAGCTGTTTTTT. This sequence encodes CASSLQGSTGELFF.

The chain joins TRBV25-1 to TRBJ2-3, with D tentatively TRBD1 or TRBD2 (5 bases each). Germline assignment: CDR1 MGHDK and CDR2 SYGVNS. Trimming stripped 3 bases from V and 5 bases from J, with 12 bases between. The CDR3 has 14 amino acids. The CDR3 sequence: CASSEPGTRDTQYF. CDR3 in DNA: TGTGCCAGCAGTGAGCCTGGGACCAGAGATACGCAGTATTTT.

The chain couples TRBV7-9 to TRBJ2-5; the match to TRBD2 covers 11 bases. Germline values: CDR1 SEHNR, CDR2 FQNEAQ (reference sequence). V lost 1 base, J lost 2 bases, and 0 bases stayed unmatched. The CDR3 length is 15 residues. CDR3 amino acids: CASSLGTSGQETQYF. For the CDR3, the DNA is TGTGCCAGCAGCTTAGGGACTAGCGGGCAAGAGACCCAGTACTTC.

The rearrangement joins TRBV12-5 to TRBJ2-1, with 10 bases aligning to TRBD2. Germline V CDR1 and CDR2: LGHNT, FRNRAP. This CDR3 has 18 amino acids. V lost 2 bases to trimming and J lost 6 bases; unmatched junction nucleotides: 13. CDR3 bases: TGTGCTAGTGGTTTGACGATAGCGGGAGGCCGGGTGGGCAATGAGCAGTTCTTC. It encodes CASGLTIAGGRVGNEQFF.

The chain carries TRBV5-1 and TRBJ1-4; TRBD1 might be the D (5 bases). V was pared by 0 bases and J by 6 bases, with 15 bases between. CDR1 and CDR2 (germline): SGHRS, YFSETQ. The length of the CDR3 is 16 residues. CDR3 residues: CASSLGTHLRDEKLFF. The CDR3, as DNA: TGCGCCAGCAGCTTGGGGACACACCTAAGGGATGAAAAACTGTTTTTT.

V and J are TRBV7-8 and TRBJ2-5; either TRBD1 or TRBD2 may supply D (5 bases each). V shed 0 bases and J shed 5 bases, with 13 bases lying between them. The CDR3 extends over 15 amino acids. The germline gives CDR1 SGHVS, CDR2 FQNEAQ. The CDR3 loop reads CASSLAGTQGETQYF. The DNA of the CDR3 is TGTGCCAGCAGCTTAGCCGGGACCCAAGGGGAGACCCAGTACTTC.

The V gene is TRBV9, the J gene TRBJ2-2; D unclear. This CDR3 spans 14 amino acids. The germline V gene has CDR1 SGDLS and CDR2 YYNGEE. V lost 2 bases and J 5 bases, leaving 10 bases between the germline ends. CDR3 protein: CASSVRATTGELFF. The DNA for the CDR3 is TGTGCCAGCAGCGTCCGGGCCACAACCGGGGAGCTGTTTTTT.

The chain is built from TRBV9 and TRBJ1-4, with D unclear. V dropped 4 bases and J dropped 0 bases, with 10 bases sitting between them. Looked up from germline, CDR1 is SGDLS and CDR2 is YYNGEE. The CDR3 runs to 15 residues. The CDR3 is CASSPHASTNEKLFF. The DNA for the CDR3 is TGTGCCAGCAGCCCCCACGCCTCAACTAATGAAAAACTGTTTTTT.

The chain carries TRBV5-1 and TRBJ2-1, with 11 bases fitting TRBD2. The ends lost 0 bases at V and 8 bases at J; junction bases unmatched: 4. The V gene's germline CDR1 is SGHRS and CDR2 YFSETQ. CDR3 length: 15 amino acids. CDR3 nucleotide sequence: TGCGCCAGCAGCTTGGAACTAGCGGGAGTCGATGAGCAGTTCTTC. It codes for CASSLELAGVDEQFF.

The V gene is TRBV4-1, the J gene TRBJ1-1; D call uncertain. Between the trimmed V and J ends, which lost 3 bases and 2 bases, there was a span of 19 bases. Per germline, CDR1 MGHRA and CDR2 YSYEKL. CDR3 length: 17 amino acids. As DNA, the CDR3 is TGCGCCAGCAGCCAGGAATCCCTGGGCGGCGTAAACACTGAAGCTTTCTTT. The encoded protein is CASSQESLGGVNTEAFF.

The V gene is TRBV15, the J gene TRBJ1-2; D is ambiguous. V was trimmed by 0 bases and J by 0 bases, leaving 14 bases between them. CDR3 length: 17 amino acids. Germline lookup yields CDR1 LNHNV and CDR2 YYDKDF (reference sequence). The CDR3 sequence is CATSRDDGGRANYGYTF. The CDR3 DNA reads as TGTGCCACCAGCAGAGATGATGGAGGGCGAGCTAACTATGGCTACACCTTC.

The chain couples TRBV19 to TRBJ1-4; D remains ambiguous. The ends were cut back, 4 bases at V and 4 bases at J, with 4 bases in the middle. Germline CDR1 is LNHDA and CDR2 is SQIVND (reference sequence). The CDR3 extends over 12 amino acids. The CDR3: CASSTSNEKLFF. CDR3 nucleotide sequence: TGTGCCAGTAGTACCAGTAATGAAAAACTGTTTTTT.

The chain is built from TRBV29-1 and TRBJ1-2, with D hard to call. The CDR3 consists of 13 residues. Trimming cost V 7 bases and J 2 bases, with 14 bases left between them. Germline assignment: CDR1 SQVTM and CDR2 ANQGSEA. In nucleotides, the CDR3 is TGCAGCGGAGCGGGCCCGGACAACTATGGCTACACCTTC. It is translated as CSGAGPDNYGYTF.

The rearrangement links TRBV4-3 to TRBJ1-1; D is unclear. Per the germline V gene, CDR1 is LGHNA and CDR2 is YSLEER. This CDR3 is 15 amino acids long. V lost 0 bases to trimming and J lost 1 base, with 9 bases between them. The CDR3 sequence: CASSQDGDENTEAFF. The CDR3 DNA reads TGCGCCAGCAGCCAAGACGGCGACGAGAACACTGAAGCTTTCTTT.

This clone has just one count. The chain employs TRBV10-3 and TRBJ1-5; maybe TRBD1 (5 bases). The CDR3 has 13 residues. CDR1 ENHRY and CDR2 SYGVKD come from the germline V gene. V dropped 6 bases and J dropped 6 bases, with 12 bases sitting between them. The CDR3 sequence: CAISLGAGQPQHF. The CDR3 coding sequence is TGTGCCATCAGCCTTGGGGCGGGTCAGCCCCAGCATTTT.

The V and J genes are TRBV29-1 and TRBJ2-7; 10 bases are shared with TRBD1. CDR3 size: 14 residues. Germline CDR1 and CDR2: SQVTM and ANQGSEA. V trimming: 3 bases; J trimming: 6 bases; junction bases outside the gene matches: 8. The CDR3 DNA sequence: TGCAGCGTTGATGCCGGGACAGGGGTGGGCGAGCAGTACTTC. This codes for CSVDAGTGVGEQYF.

A single count supports this clone. This chain joins TRBV7-2 and TRBJ2-4; either TRBD1 or TRBD2 may supply D (5 bases each). CDR1 is SGHTA and CDR2 is FQGNSA in the germline V gene. V shed 1 base and J shed 7 bases, with 11 bases lying between them. The CDR3 is made up of 14 amino acids. CDR3 sequence (DNA): TGTGCCAGCAGCTTAGATTTCGGGGCGAACATTCAGTACTTC. Translated, it gives CASSLDFGANIQYF.

The chain employs TRBV27 and TRBJ1-5, with D possibly being TRBD1 (5 bases). V was shortened by 4 bases and J by 7 bases, with 23 bases between the two germline ends. This CDR3 comprises 17 residues. Germline CDR1 reads MNHEY; CDR2 reads SMNVEV (reference sequence). DNA for the CDR3: TGTGCCAGCAGTTCAGGCTTTTGGCAGGGATTACGGCAGCCCCAGCATTTT. Its translation is CASSSGFWQGLRQPQHF.

The J gene is TRBJ2-1, the V gene TRBV27, with 11 positions matching TRBD2. The CDR3 spans 13 residues. Germline assignment: CDR1 MNHEY and CDR2 SMNVEV (reference sequence). After removal of 5 bases from V and 10 bases from J, the junction contained 4 bases not matched to a gene. The CDR3 nucleotides read TGTGCCAGCAGTGGCTGGACTAGCGGGGAGCAGTTCTTC. Its translation: CASSGWTSGEQFF.

This clone was detected only a few times. This chain uses TRBV7-9 with TRBJ1-5; TRBD1 matches 7 bases. Germline CDR1 reads SEHNR; CDR2 reads FQNEAQ (reference sequence). The CDR3 totals 14 residues. The ends lost 6 bases at V and 4 bases at J; junction bases unmatched: 6. CDR3 amino acids: CASRLQGLNQPQHF. For the CDR3, the DNA is TGTGCCAGCAGGCTACAGGGGCTTAATCAGCCCCAGCATTTT.